Below, 22 T cell receptor beta chains from the same sample are listed, as sequenced in a study of CD8 T cells in Susac syndrome. Random hexamers were used to reverse transcribe an amount of roughly 0.45 to 1 ug RNA. TCRdb ran MiXCR on the immunoSEQ multiplex PCR reads and lists one entry per CDR3 protein. The data hold about 210,000 distinct CDR3 sequences, with over 90% observed a single time. Sequencing was carried out using CD4+ T cells from PBMCs. The receptors stem from a human donor with Susac syndrome.

This chain connects TRBV12-3 or TRBV12-4 to TRBJ1-1, with a weak D call TRBD1 (6 bases). Trimming took 1 base from V and 1 from J, leaving 13 bases between them. The CDR3 spans 16 residues. CDR3 bases: TGTGCCAGCAGTTTAGGGCGCAGGACAGCGAACACTGAAGCTTTCTTT. Protein: CASSLGRRTANTEAFF.

The chain carries TRBV27 and TRBJ1-2; possibly TRBD1 for D (6 bases). Trimming cost V 8 bases and J 8 bases, with 24 bases left between them. This CDR3 region has 15 residues. CDR1 and CDR2 (germline): MNHEY, SMNVEV (reference sequence). CDR3 nucleotides: TGTGCCAGCGCTAAAAATGGCGGGGGCGGGTACGGCTACACCTTC. This encodes CASAKNGGGGYGYTF.

The table lists this clonotype with a count of one. The chain carries TRBV6-2 or TRBV6-3 and TRBJ2-7; D is uncertain. CDR3 length: 13 residues. Germline V gene lookup returns CDR1 MNHEY and CDR2 SVGEGT. V gave up 10 bases and J gave up 4 bases, with 17 bases separating them. Written as DNA, the CDR3 is TGTGCCACAGAGCCGGAGCTAGGGTACGAGCAGTACTTC. The encoded protein is CATEPELGYEQYF.

The chain has TRBV25-1 and TRBJ2-5; D not certain. This CDR3 has 16 amino acids. V lost 0 bases to trimming and J lost 7 bases, with 18 bases between them. CDR1 MGHDK and CDR2 SYGVNS come from the germline V gene. CDR3 amino acids: CASSEYSPADPGTQYF. Here the CDR3 DNA reads TGTGCCAGCAGTGAATATAGTCCGGCGGATCCGGGGACCCAGTACTTC.

This clonotype appeared a few times. The chain has TRBV30 and TRBJ2-7; D uncertain. V was clipped by 5 bases and J by 1 base, with 6 bases between them. Germline V gene sequence: CDR1 GTSNPN, CDR2 SVGIG (reference sequence). The CDR3 length is 11 residues. The CDR3 loop is CAWLGSYEQYF. CDR3 bases: TGTGCCTGGTTAGGATCCTACGAGCAGTACTTC.

J is TRBJ1-2 and V is TRBV5-6; D may be TRBD1 (6 bases). The germline V and J ends were trimmed by 3 bases and 4 bases, with 22 bases remaining between them. The germline gives CDR1 SGHDT, CDR2 YYEEEE. The CDR3 has 17 amino acids. As DNA, the CDR3 is TGTGCCAGCAGCTGGCGGGACACCGCCTTCGGAGGCTATGGCTACACCTTC. Translating gives CASSWRDTAFGGYGYTF.

This chain uses TRBV6-6 with TRBJ1-2; weak D call: TRBD1 (6 bases). Germline V gene sequence: CDR1 MNHNY, CDR2 SVGAGI (reference sequence). The CDR3 runs to 14 residues. V shed 8 bases and J shed 2 bases, with 15 bases lying between them. The CDR3 here is CASLRGQTNYGYTF. The CDR3 DNA sequence: TGTGCCAGCCTGCGCGGACAGACAAACTATGGCTACACCTTC.

V gene TRBV4-3 combines with J gene TRBJ2-3; 10 nucleotides match TRBD1. Germline V CDR1 and CDR2: LGHNA, YSLEER. V dropped 0 bases and J dropped 4; count of bases not matched to a gene: 1. This CDR3 is 15 amino acids long. This chain's CDR3 is CASSQEGQGPDTQYF. The CDR3 nucleotides read TGCGCCAGCAGCCAAGAGGGACAGGGGCCAGATACGCAGTATTTT.

This sequence joins TRBV7-8 and TRBJ2-1, with D hard to call. CDR3 length: 14 residues. The V gene's germline CDR1 is SGHVS and CDR2 FQNEAQ. The V end lost 1 base, the J end lost 8 bases, and 12 bases lay between the germline ends. The CDR3 loop reads CASSLVDSPDEQFF. CDR3 sequence (DNA): TGTGCCAGCAGCTTAGTAGATAGCCCCGATGAGCAGTTCTTC.

The chain has TRBV19 and TRBJ1-5, with D possibly matching TRBD1 (5 bases). This CDR3 has 15 amino acids. The V gene's germline CDR1 is LNHDA and CDR2 SQIVND (reference sequence). With 7 bases removed from V and 0 bases from J, the gap between germline ends came to 13 bases. CDR3 sequence (DNA): TGTGCCAGTAAACCGGACACGACTAGCAATCAGCCCCAGCATTTT. Amino acid sequence: CASKPDTTSNQPQHF.

The chain couples TRBV3-1 to TRBJ2-7; D not resolved. Germline CDR1 reads LGHDT; CDR2 reads YNNKEL (reference sequence). V was pared by 4 bases and J by 1 base, with 23 bases between. This CDR3 contains 18 residues. CDR3 nucleotides: TGTGCCAGCAGCCTCCATGTAGTTTCGGACGGGCTTTCCTACGAGCAGTACTTC. Protein product: CASSLHVVSDGLSYEQYF.

The chain joins TRBV10-2 to TRBJ2-7; tentative D call: TRBD1 (6 bases). V lost 6 bases to trimming and J lost 4 bases, with 10 bases between them. Germline loops: CDR1 WSHSY, CDR2 SAAADI. The CDR3 totals 12 residues. CDR3 bases: TGCGCCAGCAGGACAGGCCGTTACGAGCAGTACTTC. Its protein product is CASRTGRYEQYF.

The rearrangement links TRBV11-2 to TRBJ2-1; the match to TRBD2 covers 9 bases. Germline V gives CDR1 SGHAT, CDR2 FQNNGV. The CDR3 covers 15 residues. J lost 4 bases, V lost 7 bases, and 8 bases had no gene match. As DNA, the CDR3 is TGTGCCAGCAAGCAAGCGGGGGGCTTATACAATGAGCAGTTCTTC. The encoded protein is CASKQAGGLYNEQFF.

The chain links TRBV2 to TRBJ2-1; D is ambiguous. The germline CDR1 and CDR2 sequences are SNHLY and FYNNEI. V shed 8 bases and J shed 8 bases, with 16 bases lying between them. The CDR3 covers 13 residues. The CDR3 is CASAVIWSHEQFF. In DNA, the CDR3 is TGTGCCAGCGCCGTCATTTGGAGCCATGAGCAGTTCTTC.

This clonotype came up once. V usage is TRBV6-1 and J usage is TRBJ2-5; D is undetermined. CDR1 MNHNS and CDR2 SASEGT come from the germline V gene. This CDR3 has 12 residues. V was shortened by 5 bases and J by 4 bases, with 8 bases between the two germline ends. The CDR3 loop reads CASSSVGETQYF. The DNA for the CDR3 is TGTGCCAGCAGTTCCGTGGGAGAGACCCAGTACTTC.

V usage is TRBV11-2 and J usage is TRBJ1-6; D remains ambiguous. The CDR3 covers 14 residues. CDR1 SGHAT and CDR2 FQNNGV come from the germline V gene. V lost 1 base and J lost 6, with 7 bases in between. CDR3 DNA sequence: TGTGCCAGCAGCTTAGCGGGCCTTAATTCACCCCTCCACTTT. Translated: CASSLAGLNSPLHF.

V usage is TRBV30 and J usage is TRBJ1-5; 8 nucleotides match TRBD1. The CDR3 loop spans 15 amino acids. Germline assignment: CDR1 GTSNPN and CDR2 SVGIG (reference sequence). J lost 4 bases, V lost 1 base, and 6 bases had no gene match. The DNA for the CDR3 is TGTGCCTGGAGTGACCCGACAGGGGCAAATCAGCCCCAGCATTTT. It codes for CAWSDPTGANQPQHF.

The chain combines TRBV5-1 with TRBJ2-6; perhaps TRBD2 as D (6 bases). This CDR3 comprises 16 residues. Looked up from germline, CDR1 is SGHRS and CDR2 is YFSETQ. The V end lost 1 base, the J end lost 2 bases, and 10 bases lay between the germline ends. CDR3 nucleotides: TGCGCCAGCAGCTTGAGGAGGGCCACTGGGGCCAACGTCCTGACTTTC. This translates into CASSLRRATGANVLTF.

The chain joins TRBV20-1 to TRBJ2-5, with 13 bases fitting TRBD2. V shed 5 bases and J 0 bases; nucleotides not matched to a gene: 6. The germline CDR1 and CDR2 sequences are DFQATT and SNEGSKA (reference sequence). This CDR3 has 16 amino acids. CDR3 amino acids: CSALLGTSGDQETQYF. The CDR3 DNA follows: TGCAGTGCTCTACTCGGGACTAGCGGGGACCAAGAGACCCAGTACTTC.

V gene TRBV9 combines with J gene TRBJ2-3; D might be TRBD2 (7 bases). CDR1 is SGDLS and CDR2 is YYNGEE in the germline V gene. CDR3 length: 15 amino acids. Trimming shortened V by 4 bases and J by 0 bases, and 12 bases separated the two germline ends. CDR3 DNA sequence: TGTGCCAGCAGCAAGGGGGGGCTTAGCACAGATACGCAGTATTTT. Protein sequence: CASSKGGLSTDTQYF.

The genes are TRBV20-1 and TRBJ1-2; TRBD1 matches at 7 bases. After removal of 0 bases from V and 3 bases from J, the junction contained 7 bases not matched to a gene. CDR3 size: 15 residues. The germline V gene has CDR1 DFQATT and CDR2 SNEGSKA (reference sequence). CDR3 sequence: CSARDPTGPDYGYTF. CDR3 bases: TGCAGTGCTAGAGACCCGACAGGGCCTGACTATGGCTACACCTTC.

The CDR3 sequence: CASSQDGGKGKNIQYF. CDR3 DNA: TGTGCCAGCAGCCAAGATGGGGGTAAAGGCAAAAACATTCAGTACTTC. The gene calls are TRBV3-1 and TRBJ2-4, with D perhaps being TRBD1 or TRBD2 (5 bases each). The V gene's germline CDR1 is LGHDT and CDR2 YNNKEL (reference sequence). This CDR3 has 16 amino acids. Trimming cost V 0 bases and J 3 bases, with 12 bases left between them.